This TCR beta chain stems from a study of CD8+ T cells in alopecia areata. The CDR3 covers 15 residues. Trimming left V 3 bases short and J 4 bases short, with 15 bases between. The germline CDR1 and CDR2 sequences are MGHDK and SYGVNS. Reverse transcribed after extraction, RNA yielded cDNA as the sequencing template. Assay used: immunoSEQ multiplex PCR; TCRdb lists only in-frame clones, some missing. The sample lists roughly 180,000 clones; almost 65% were seen once. The sample was CD4+ T cells sorted from blood, taken at week 0. The sequence came from a human donor with alopecia areata. This chain connects TRBV25-1 to TRBJ2-5, with D maybe TRBD1 (6 bases). CDR3 loop: CASSDSLGGRETQYF. The CDR3 DNA reads TGTGCCAGCAGTGATAGTTTAGGGGGACGAGAGACCCAGTACTTC. Looking up the rest from reference TRBV25-1 and TRBJ2-5 gives the full variable domain: EADIYQTPRYLVIGTGKKITLECSQTMGHDKMYWYQQDPGMELHLIHYSYGVNSTEKGDLSSESTVSRIRTEHFPLTLESARPSHTSQYLCASSDSLGGRETQYFGPGTRLLVL.